One and the same sample provided the 25 T cell receptor beta chains below, sequenced in a study of blood T cell repertoires in COVID-19. Measured with immunoSEQ multiplex PCR; TCRdb has only the in-frame clones, and not every one. The repertoire holds approximately 120,000 clones, roughly four fifths seen once, with about 10% in the top ten. Sequencing used peripheral blood. Source of these receptors: a human donor in a cohort sampled during active COVID-19.

This chain links TRBV28 with TRBJ2-7; 7 positions match TRBD2. Germline V gives CDR1 MDHEN, CDR2 SYDVKM. V lost 5 bases, J lost 6 bases, and 7 bases stayed unmatched. The CDR3 has 13 residues. CDR3 bases: TGTGCCAGCAGTCCGCCCGGGAGGTTCGAGCAGTACTTC. Translating gives CASSPPGRFEQYF.

The chain recombines TRBV28 with TRBJ2-3, with TRBD2 matching over 8 bases. Looked up from germline, CDR1 is MDHEN and CDR2 is SYDVKM. J was trimmed by 2 bases and V by 4 bases; bases with no gene match: 5. This CDR3 is built from 15 residues. The chain's CDR3 is CASSSTGGVTDTQYF. CDR3 nucleotides: TGTGCCAGCAGTTCGACCGGGGGGGTCACAGATACGCAGTATTTT.

This clone was seen once. The chain links TRBV11-1 to TRBJ2-2; 13 positions match TRBD2. Germline trimming cut 6 bases from V and 7 bases from J; bases unmatched to any gene: 8. The CDR3 has 16 residues. Germline values: CDR1 SGHAT, CDR2 FQDESV (reference sequence). For the CDR3, the DNA is TGTGCCAGCAGACCTGGACTAGCGGGAGTCGTCGGGGAGCTGTTTTTT. Its translation is CASRPGLAGVVGELFF.

The chain uses TRBV27 and TRBJ2-7; 7 nucleotides line up with TRBD1. Trimming at V came to 3 bases and at J to 2 bases, leaving 13 bases not matched to a gene. The CDR3 is 17 amino acids. Germline V gives CDR1 MNHEY, CDR2 SMNVEV (reference sequence). CDR3 DNA sequence: TGTGCCAGCAGTTTGTATGTACGGGTAGGGACAGCCTACGAGCAGTACTTC. Translation gives CASSLYVRVGTAYEQYF.

The V gene is TRBV4-2, the J gene TRBJ2-7; 13 positions match TRBD2. The CDR3 runs 16 residues. Trimming at V came to 3 bases and at J to 2 bases, leaving 4 bases not matched to a gene. Germline lookup yields CDR1 LGHNA and CDR2 YNFKEQ. CDR3 DNA: TGTGCCAGCAGCCAGGCCGGGACTAGCGGGACCTACGAGCAGTACTTC. Translated: CASSQAGTSGTYEQYF.

The rearrangement uses TRBV19 and TRBJ1-4; weak D call: TRBD1 (5 bases). Trimming left V 9 bases short and J 2 bases short, with 19 bases between. CDR1 and CDR2 (germline): LNHDA, SQIVND (reference sequence). This CDR3 spans 16 amino acids. CDR3 loop: CASVDSASSTNEKLFF. CDR3 nucleotide sequence: TGTGCCAGCGTCGACAGCGCGAGTTCGACTAATGAAAAACTGTTTTTT.

This chain links TRBV3-1 (or the pseudogene TRBV3-2) with TRBJ1-2; D gene ambiguous. Trimming left V 5 bases short and J 2 bases short, with 12 bases between. The germline gives CDR1 LGHDT, CDR2 YNNKEL (reference sequence). This CDR3 contains 14 residues. This CDR3 is CASSARGLNYGYTF. The CDR3 bases are TGTGCCAGCAGCGCCCGGGGTCTCAACTATGGCTACACCTTC.

V and J are TRBV5-6 and TRBJ1-6; 11 nucleotides line up with TRBD1. This CDR3 is 15 amino acids long. CDR1 SGHDT and CDR2 YYEEEE come from the germline V gene. The J segment lost 10 bases and the V segment lost 0 bases, leaving 3 bases of the junction unmatched. CDR3 protein: CASSLVGQGESPLHF. The CDR3 region has the DNA TGTGCCAGCAGCTTGGTGGGACAGGGGGAATCACCCCTCCACTTT.

The gene calls are TRBV14 and TRBJ2-3, with TRBD2 matching over 8 bases. V was pared by 1 base and J by 6 bases, with 6 bases of the junction left unmatched. CDR1 is SGHDN, CDR2 FVKESK, per germline. This CDR3 comprises 15 residues. CDR3: CASSQGRGEYDTQYF. In DNA form, the CDR3 reads TGTGCCAGCAGCCAAGGGCGGGGGGAATACGATACGCAGTATTTT. Full variable domain (remainder filled in from reference TRBV14 and TRBJ2-3): EAGVTQFPSHSVIEKGQTVTLRCDPISGHDNLYWYRRVMGKEIKFLLHFVKESKQDESGMPNNRFLAERTGGTYSTLKVQPAELEDSGVYFCASSQGRGEYDTQYFGPGTRLTVL.

This clone was seen only a few times. This sequence joins TRBV9 and TRBJ2-1; 9 bases map to TRBD2. V lost 0 bases and J lost 6; bases outside the gene matches: 7. The CDR3 extends over 16 amino acids. Looked up from germline, CDR1 is SGDLS and CDR2 is YYNGEE. The CDR3 loop is CASSVGASGKVNEQFF. The CDR3 nucleotides read TGTGCCAGCAGCGTAGGGGCTAGCGGGAAAGTCAATGAGCAGTTCTTC.

The gene calls are TRBV28 and TRBJ2-7; TRBD2 matches 7 bases. The CDR3 runs to 11 residues. Germline loops: CDR1 MDHEN, CDR2 SYDVKM. V was clipped by 10 bases and J by 2 bases; unmatched bases: 2. The CDR3 loop is CATRGAYEQYF. Written as DNA, the CDR3 is TGTGCCACCCGGGGGGCCTACGAGCAGTACTTC.

This chain joins TRBV30 and TRBJ2-7; 8 positions match TRBD1. Trimming removed 5 bases from V and 5 bases from J; junction bases left unmatched: 14. Germline-derived CDR1 and CDR2 are GTSNPN and SVGIG (reference sequence). The CDR3 runs to 15 residues. The CDR3 DNA follows: TGTGCCTGGGGAGGAGAGACAGGGGATGAGGACGAGCAGTACTTC. This codes for CAWGGETGDEDEQYF.

The chain is built from TRBV4-1 and TRBJ1-1; 10 bases align to TRBD1. The V gene end was trimmed by 1 base and the J gene end by 0 bases; junction bases not matched to a gene: 8. This CDR3 comprises 18 residues. Germline V gene lookup returns CDR1 MGHRA and CDR2 YSYEKL. The CDR3 sequence is CASSQGRQGAGMNTEAFF. The CDR3, as DNA: TGCGCCAGCAGCCAAGGAAGACAGGGGGCTGGGATGAACACTGAAGCTTTCTTT.

The gene calls are TRBV2 and TRBJ2-7; TRBD2 might be the D (5 bases). CDR3 length: 12 residues. Trimming cost V 4 bases and J 5 bases, with 9 bases left between them. CDR1 and CDR2 (germline): SNHLY, FYNNEI. The chain's CDR3 is CASSVGVNEQYF. The CDR3 bases are TGTGCCAGCAGTGTCGGGGTGAACGAGCAGTACTTC.

The rearrangement uses TRBV5-6 and TRBJ2-3; perhaps TRBD2 as D (6 bases). The germline V and J ends were trimmed by 4 bases and 2 bases, with 14 bases remaining between them. From germline, CDR1 is SGHDT and CDR2 YYEEEE. This CDR3 has 15 residues. The CDR3 here is CASSPYSGFTDTQYF. The CDR3, as DNA: TGTGCCAGCAGCCCCTATAGCGGATTCACAGATACGCAGTATTTT.

The V call is TRBV12-3 or TRBV12-4, the J call TRBJ1-2, with TRBD1 matching 8 bases. V trimming: 6 bases; J trimming: 6 bases; junction bases outside the gene matches: 3. The CDR3 contains 12 residues. The CDR3 sequence: CASRIQGDGYTF. Written as DNA, the CDR3 is TGTGCCAGCAGAATACAGGGGGATGGCTACACCTTC.

The chain couples TRBV27 to TRBJ1-1; 7 positions agree with TRBD1. The CDR3 has 14 amino acids. CDR1 is MNHEY, CDR2 SMNVEV, per germline (reference sequence). V shed 4 bases, J shed 6 bases, and the junction held 8 bases outside the gene matches. CDR3 sequence: CASSSQGQRAEAFF. The DNA of the CDR3 is TGTGCCAGCAGTTCCCAGGGACAGCGGGCTGAAGCTTTCTTT.

V gene TRBV27 combines with J gene TRBJ2-2; D unclear. The germline V gene encodes CDR1 MNHEY and CDR2 SMNVEV (reference sequence). Deletions cut 5 bases from V and 6 bases from J, with 16 bases between. This CDR3 has 15 residues. The CDR3 sequence: CASSPFSAGSGELFF. CDR3 DNA sequence: TGTGCCAGCAGTCCTTTTTCTGCAGGTTCCGGGGAGCTGTTTTTT.

The V and J genes are TRBV5-5 and TRBJ1-3; D is possibly TRBD1 (5 bases). Deletions cut 3 bases from V and 1 base from J, with 8 bases between. This CDR3 has 14 amino acids. Germline V gene sequence: CDR1 SGHKS, CDR2 YYEKEE (reference sequence). DNA of the CDR3: TGTGCCAGCAGCTCGGGGGGTTCTGGAAACACCATATATTTT. This sequence encodes CASSSGGSGNTIYF.

The rearrangement joins TRBV30 to TRBJ1-1, with 7 bases matching TRBD1. The length of the CDR3 is 18 residues. The germline gives CDR1 GTSNPN, CDR2 SVGIG (reference sequence). The trim removed 0 bases at V and 1 base at J, leaving 14 bases unmatched. Here the CDR3 DNA reads TGTGCCTGGAGTGTAAGGATCCCGCTGGGACAGAGGAACACTGAAGCTTTCTTT. Amino acids: CAWSVRIPLGQRNTEAFF.

The chain uses TRBV30 and TRBJ1-5; 9 bases fit TRBD1. The CDR3 has 13 residues. CDR1 is GTSNPN, CDR2 SVGIG, per germline (reference sequence). With V trimmed by 5 bases and J by 6 bases, 5 bases remained unmatched. CDR3 region: CAWDTGGSQPQHF. As DNA, the CDR3 is TGTGCCTGGGATACAGGGGGCAGTCAGCCCCAGCATTTT.

This clone was seen ten or more times. V usage is TRBV5-1 and J usage is TRBJ1-2, with 9 bases that match TRBD1. CDR1 and CDR2 (germline): SGHRS, YFSETQ. The CDR3 is 18 residues long. V shed 4 bases and J 0 bases; nucleotides not matched to a gene: 13. The CDR3 here is CASSPVGQGIEANYGYTF. The DNA for the CDR3 is TGCGCCAGCAGCCCGGTAGGACAGGGGATAGAGGCTAACTATGGCTACACCTTC.

This clone was counted once. The rearrangement uses TRBV14 and TRBJ1-4; 9 positions agree with TRBD1. CDR1 is SGHDN and CDR2 is FVKESK in the germline V gene. CDR3 size: 13 residues. Trimming removed 4 bases from V and 11 bases from J; junction bases left unmatched: 5. CDR3 in amino acids: CASSPGTGSKLFF. The DNA of the CDR3 is TGTGCCAGCAGCCCCGGGACAGGGTCGAAACTGTTTTTT.

The V and J genes are TRBV6-2 or TRBV6-3 and TRBJ2-2; D may be TRBD1 (6 bases). The CDR3 covers 14 residues. Germline V gene data show CDR1 as MNHEY and CDR2 as SVGEGT. The germline V and J ends were trimmed by 5 bases and 1 base, with 8 bases remaining between them. CDR3 DNA sequence: TGTGCCAGCAGTCGGGGACAGAACACCGGGGAGCTGTTTTTT. As protein: CASSRGQNTGELFF.

This chain connects TRBV23-1 to TRBJ2-7, with TRBD2 as a possible D gene (5 bases). TRBV23-1 belongs to the ORF category, with a function that is uncertain. V lost 7 bases, J lost 6 bases, and 22 bases lay in between. This CDR3 spans 15 amino acids. The CDR3 spells CASITLCGKEVEQYF. The DNA for the CDR3 is TGCGCCAGCATCACCTTGTGCGGAAAGGAGGTCGAGCAGTACTTC.